This T cell receptor beta chain was documented in a study of T cells in Graves' hyperthyroidism and ophthalmopathy. Subjects aged 18 to 65 presented with newly diagnosed hyperthyroidism of less than 2 months' duration. Researchers barred patients who had uncontrolled infection, other autoimmune disease, pregnancy or lactation. Extraction of PBMCs used around 9.6 ml of fresh peripheral blood. Study outcomes and limitations: Ophthalmopathy, which appeared later, was predicted by the model a median roughly 6.6 months before onset.

Amplified TCR beta CDR3 regions derived from RNA transcripts. During a first-round RT-PCR of the TCR CDR3, the HTBI primer set was used. One entry per CDR3 protein, called by TCRdb with MiXCR from the multiplex PCR reads. In the table there are around 450,000 distinct CDR3 sequences, 15% to 19% of which are singletons. This clonotype appeared many times. Its target is unknown. One junction end disagrees with the germline gene, perhaps due to a read error. Germline CDR1 is SGHRS and CDR2 is YFSETQ. This CDR3 is 15 amino acids long. Sequencing was performed on blood. This chain joins TRBV5-1 and TRBJ1-5, with D perhaps matching TRBD1 (5 bases). This TCR came from a young woman with Graves' hyperthyroidism. The CDR3 spells CASRLGPASNQPQHF. The CDR3 DNA follows: TGCGCCAGCAGATTGGGGCCGGCAAGCAATCAGCCCCAGCATTTT.